This T cell receptor beta chain was observed in a study of blood T cell repertoires in COVID-19. Repertoires were generated with immunoSEQ multiplex PCR, while TCRdb's copy carries only in-frame clones and drops some. Among about 180,000 clones, roughly 81% were seen once, and the ten largest hold approximately 12%. The CDR3 covers 17 residues. With 0 bases clipped from V and 6 bases from J, the junction kept 9 bases outside the gene matches. Germline V gives CDR1 SGHRS, CDR2 YFSETQ. The J gene is TRBJ2-2, the V gene TRBV5-1; 9 nucleotides agree with TRBD2. This clonotype was sampled from a woman older than 75 with COVID-19, enrolled during active disease. Sequencing used peripheral blood. In nucleotides, the CDR3 is TGCGCCAGCAGCTTGGTCCCCAGCGGGGGGCCTGCCGGGGAGCTGTTTTTT. Translation gives CASSLVPSGGPAGELFF.